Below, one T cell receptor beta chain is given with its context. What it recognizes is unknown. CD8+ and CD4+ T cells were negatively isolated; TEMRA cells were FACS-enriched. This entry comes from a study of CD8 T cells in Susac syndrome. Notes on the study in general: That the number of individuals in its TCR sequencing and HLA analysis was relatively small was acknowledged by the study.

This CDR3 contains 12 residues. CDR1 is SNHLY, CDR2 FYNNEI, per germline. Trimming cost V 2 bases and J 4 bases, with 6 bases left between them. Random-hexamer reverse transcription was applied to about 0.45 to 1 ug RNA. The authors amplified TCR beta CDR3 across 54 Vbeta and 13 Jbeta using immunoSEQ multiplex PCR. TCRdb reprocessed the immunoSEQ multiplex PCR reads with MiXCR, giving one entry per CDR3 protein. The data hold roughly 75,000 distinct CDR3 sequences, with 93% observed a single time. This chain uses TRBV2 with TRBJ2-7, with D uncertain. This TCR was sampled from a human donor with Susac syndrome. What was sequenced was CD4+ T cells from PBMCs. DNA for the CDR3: TGTGCCAGCAGTGAACTCGGGTACGAGCAGTACTTC. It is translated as CASSELGYEQYF.